This section outlines one TCR beta chain sequence together with its context. It has no known antigen specificity. No clone much larger than this one lies a single base away; base qualities are absent. The entry originates in a study of blood T cell repertoires in COVID-19 (dated by TCRdb to about 2020). About the full investigation: The collaborator samples originated in the United States, Italy and Spain and spanned the acute and convalescent phases of COVID-19. The prospective study material was composed of cDNA or gDNA derived from T cells, B-cell-depleted T cells, or PBMCs. Subjects who had been exposed to COVID-19, were actively infected with it, or had recovered from it provided the deeply sampled blood TCRbeta repertoires that made up the dataset. The repertoires were released in a freely available public database meant as a resource for research on the immune response to SARS-CoV-2. The samples were drawn from two sources: the first 160 participants of the ongoing ImmuneRACE study, and 950 to 1,500 subjects contributed by 6 global collaborators. The sample metadata nearly always contained a de-identified subject ID, COVID-19 status, age in years and sex. HLA class I and class II types, where available, came from metadata supplied by the sample provider rather than from assay-based typing. What the work shows at the level of the full study, not this receptor alone: The amount of clinical and demographic metadata varied by source and participant and was provided uncurated.

TCRbeta CDR3 regions were amplified from genomic DNA using the immunoSEQ Assay, a bias-controlled multiplex PCR. On the study's bioinformatics: Within the assay, amplification of reference gene primers was used to estimate how many nucleated cells each sample contained. To quantify the absolute abundance of each unique TCRbeta CDR3 rearrangement, sequence reads were collapsed and filtered. For each sample, productive Simpson clonality was calculated as the square root of Simpson's diversity index across productive rearrangements. In its TCRdb copy, this immuneACCESS table keeps in-frame sequences only and misses some clones. Where compared with another copy, unresolved V genes explain less than half of these, and the others have no known cause. From that table come the V and J calls and clone size; the DNA was used to work out D and trimming. The table for this sample lists around 430,000 clones; approximately 87% of them were counted only once. Roughly a tenth of the sample goes to the ten largest clones.

Enrolling through a virtual design, the prospective study's participants ranged in age from roughly 18 to 89 years and lived across roughly 24 United States geographic areas. In the prospective study, cohorts were assigned on the basis of participant-reported clinical history obtained from a screening survey and a study questionnaire. For ImmuneRACE Cohort 3, a participant was defined as recovered based on two consecutive negative NP/OP PCR tests, clearance by a healthcare professional, or resolution of symptoms. In the prospective study, mobile phlebotomists collected whole blood, serum and a nasopharyngeal or oropharyngeal swab from each participant. Additional blood draws and questionnaires over an approximately 2-month period could optionally be provided by prospective study participants. Before DNA extraction, blood samples from the prospective study were shipped at room temperature or frozen.

V and J are trimmed by 5 bases and 11 bases, and the gene matches miss 9 bases of the junction. Including cysteine and phenylalanine, the CDR3 has 13 amino acids. Only the CDR3 DNA is retained, 39 bases long and in frame from the first base. The sample consisted of PBMCs or T cells enriched from blood (not recorded which). Recombination connected TRBV12-3 or TRBV12-4 to TRBJ1-1; the junction holds 9 bases that match TRBD1. This clonotype was sampled from a woman in her forties or fifties who had recovered from COVID-19. The CDR3 sequence is CASSVDGQGRAFF. Read as DNA, the sequence is TGTGCCAGCAGTGTCGATGGACAGGGGAGGGCTTTCTTT.